Sequencing of this T cell receptor (beta chain) was carried out in a study of blood T cell repertoires in COVID-19. Study background: The origin of the acute and convalescent COVID-19 samples was the United States, Italy and Spain. In each case, the material was cDNA or gDNA derived from T cells, B-cell-depleted T cells, or PBMCs.

Authors' methods: Cell counts per sample came from amplifying reference gene primers. Produced via immunoSEQ multiplex PCR; TCRdb's table is partial and in-frame only. D and trimming come from the DNA, and the V and J calls and clone size come from that table. Seen here are fewer than 250,000 clones, about 83% observed once, and the top ten hold less than 4.5%. Germline CDR1 and CDR2: MNHEY and SMNVEV (reference sequence). V dropped 1 base and J dropped 0 bases, with 10 bases sitting between them. The CDR3 length is 16 residues. This chain links TRBV27 with TRBJ2-4; possibly TRBD1 for D (6 bases). The receptor was isolated from a man over 45 with acute or convalescent COVID-19. Sequenced material: peripheral blood. CDR3 DNA: TGTGCCAGCAGTTTATTAGGACAGATAGCCAAAAACATTCAGTACTTC. It codes for CASSLLGQIAKNIQYF.